Below, one TCR beta chain is given with its context. Its antigen is unknown. This record belongs to a study of T-cell memory formation after mild COVID-19. At the level of the study: Largely donor-specific TCR clusters were found.

TCRdb fed the 5' RACE reads into MiXCR, producing one record per CDR3 protein. The top ten hold over 10% of the sample, which has hundreds of thousands of distinct CDR3 sequences, 23% seen once. Study-level results: The pre-infection memory compartment contained some responding clones, suggesting cross-reactive memory joined. SARS-CoV-2 specificity of second-wave clones peaking day 37 was unconfirmed.

The sequenced sample consisted of PBMCs or a T cell subset sorted from them (not recorded which). The clonotype comes from an adult woman who had mild COVID-19 (a few samples of this study predate the infection). Cell type and time point are not known.

Here the CDR3 reads CSASTGYDYEQYF. Here the CDR3 DNA reads TGCAGTGCTAGTACAGGTTACGACTACGAGCAGTACTTC. This chain connects TRBV20-1 to TRBJ2-7, with D tentatively TRBD1 (5 bases). Trimming cost V 3 bases and J 3 bases, with 12 bases left between them. The CDR3 has 13 amino acids. Germline V gene data show CDR1 as DFQATT and CDR2 as SNEGSKA (reference sequence).